These 28 T cell receptor beta chains share one sample of origin, sequenced in a study of control samples from healthy donors and cancer patients. Using immunoSEQ multiplex PCR, the repertoire was profiled, and TCRdb retains in-frame clones only, with some absent. The data hold 150,000 or so clones, with roughly 89% observed a single time. Sequenced input: blood. The source is a man aged 18-30 years in good health.

This clone has a handful of counts. The V call is TRBV7-8, the J call TRBJ1-3, with D unclear. This CDR3 contains 15 residues. Germline values: CDR1 SGHVS, CDR2 FQNEAQ. V lost 0 bases to trimming and J lost 0 bases, with 6 bases between them. The CDR3 nucleotides read TGTGCCAGCAGCTTAGCGTCGGACTCTGGAAACACCATATATTTT. It yields the protein CASSLASDSGNTIYF.

This clone was seen a single time. This rearrangement joins TRBV7-2 to TRBJ2-1, with a tentative D call TRBD2 (5 bases). The germline gives CDR1 SGHTA, CDR2 FQGNSA. Between the trimmed V and J ends, which lost 3 bases and 3 bases, there was a span of 21 bases. The CDR3 consists of 18 residues. The CDR3 nucleotides read TGTGCCAGCAGCTTTCCGCTAGCTGGTCCCTTTTACTACAATGAGCAGTTCTTC. Translating it yields CASSFPLAGPFYYNEQFF.

This clone was detected a few times. The chain has TRBV30 and TRBJ2-7, with D possibly being TRBD2 (7 bases). Trimming stripped 5 bases from V and 3 bases from J, with 17 bases between. Germline V gene sequence: CDR1 GTSNPN, CDR2 SVGIG (reference sequence). CDR3 length: 14 amino acids. The CDR3 loop is CAWGRGAVGYEQYF. The CDR3 nucleotides are TGTGCCTGGGGGAGGGGGGCGGTGGGCTACGAGCAGTACTTC.

The chain couples TRBV19 to TRBJ2-7; D gene ambiguous. V was pared by 5 bases and J by 2 bases, with 10 bases between. CDR3 length equals 13 residues. The germline gives CDR1 LNHDA, CDR2 SQIVND (reference sequence). CDR3: CASSGPDAYEQYF. In nucleotides, the CDR3 is TGTGCCAGTAGTGGGCCAGATGCCTACGAGCAGTACTTC.

The chain uses TRBV5-1 and TRBJ2-2; perhaps TRBD2 as D (6 bases). Per germline, CDR1 SGHRS and CDR2 YFSETQ. V was trimmed by 4 bases and J by 4 bases, leaving 8 bases between them. CDR3 length: 13 amino acids. CDR3 bases: TGCGCCAGCAGCCCCGGGGGCACCGGGGAGCTGTTTTTT. This encodes CASSPGGTGELFF.

This rearrangement joins TRBV28 to TRBJ2-5; 9 nucleotides match TRBD2. The junction had 6 bases not matched to a gene; V was cut back by 3 bases and J by 1 base. CDR3 size: 16 residues. Per germline, CDR1 MDHEN and CDR2 SYDVKM. This chain's CDR3 is CASSFYLAGVQETQYF. DNA for the CDR3: TGTGCCAGCAGTTTTTATTTAGCGGGGGTCCAAGAGACCCAGTACTTC.

This rearrangement joins TRBV3-1 (or the pseudogene TRBV3-2) to TRBJ2-7; 8 bases align to TRBD2. V trimming: 8 bases; J trimming: 5 bases; junction bases outside the gene matches: 11. This CDR3 has 14 amino acids. Per germline, CDR1 LGHDT and CDR2 YNNKEL (reference sequence). In DNA, the CDR3 is TGTGCCAGCCGACCTTCCGGGGGGGGAAACGAGCAGTACTTC. Amino acid sequence: CASRPSGGGNEQYF.

V and J are TRBV28 and TRBJ1-1, with 8 bases that match TRBD1. Germline V gene lookup returns CDR1 MDHEN and CDR2 SYDVKM. V was clipped by 2 bases and J by 7 bases; unmatched bases: 6. The CDR3 is 14 residues long. The CDR3 sequence: CASSLGGQGSEAFF. The CDR3 DNA reads TGTGCCAGCAGTTTAGGCGGACAGGGAAGTGAAGCTTTCTTT.

The chain employs TRBV7-5 and TRBJ2-5; no check of the table's D call, TRBD2, against the DNA was made. TRBV7-5 is a pseudogene locus. The CDR3 contains 13 residues. The CDR3 loop reads CVEPKLAEETQYF. DNA of the CDR3: TGTGTGGAGCCCAAACTAGCGGAAGAGACCCAGTACTTC.

J is TRBJ2-7 and V is TRBV3-1 (or the pseudogene TRBV3-2), with D uncertain. CDR1 and CDR2 from the germline V gene are LGHDT and YNNKEL (reference sequence). The ends were cut back, 4 bases at V and 4 bases at J, with 23 bases in the middle. This CDR3 is 17 amino acids long. The DNA for the CDR3 is TGTGCCAGCAGCCCTGGGCCGAATTCCAACCCAGCTTACGAGCAGTACTTC. This codes for CASSPGPNSNPAYEQYF.

The CDR3 loop reads CASSQDYSLNTEAFF. In DNA form, the CDR3 reads TGCGCCAGCAGCCAAGACTACAGCTTGAACACTGAAGCTTTCTTT. The V call is TRBV4-1, the J call TRBJ1-1; D is uncertain. This CDR3 contains 15 residues. Germline V lookup: CDR1 MGHRA, CDR2 YSYEKL. V was trimmed by 0 bases and J by 0 bases, leaving 8 bases between them.

This chain connects TRBV25-1 to TRBJ2-7; no definite D call. The germline V and J ends were trimmed by 7 bases and 0 bases, with 10 bases remaining between them. Germline lookup yields CDR1 MGHDK and CDR2 SYGVNS. This CDR3 has 13 residues. The CDR3 reads CASTGRNSYEQYF. The CDR3, as DNA: TGTGCCAGCACTGGACGGAACTCCTACGAGCAGTACTTC.

The J gene is TRBJ1-3, the V gene TRBV5-1; no clear D gene. Germline assignment: CDR1 SGHRS and CDR2 YFSETQ. The V end lost 1 base, the J end lost 0 bases, and 11 bases lay between the germline ends. The CDR3 runs 16 residues. The DNA of the CDR3 is TGCGCCAGCAGCTTGTCCGGGCTCAGCTCTGGAAACACCATATATTTT. Residues: CASSLSGLSSGNTIYF.

Here the CDR3 reads CASSPRLTSNYGYTF. The CDR3 coding sequence is TGTGCCAGCAGCCCCCGATTGACGTCCAACTATGGCTACACCTTC. This chain uses TRBV5-4 with TRBJ1-2; D not resolved. This CDR3 has 15 residues. Deletions cut 4 bases from V and 2 bases from J, with 15 bases between. CDR1 and CDR2 from the germline V gene are SGHNT and YYREEE (reference sequence).

This clone has just one count. The CDR3 sequence is CASSGQSSYNSPLHF. DNA for the CDR3: TGTGCCAGCAGCGGACAGAGCTCCTATAATTCACCCCTCCACTTT. J is TRBJ1-6 and V is TRBV27; tentatively, D is TRBD1 (6 bases). Trimming took 6 bases from V and 0 from J, leaving 9 bases between them. The CDR3 is 15 residues long. Germline-derived CDR1 and CDR2 are MNHEY and SMNVEV (reference sequence).

J is TRBJ1-1 and V is TRBV2; D ambiguous. Germline assignment: CDR1 SNHLY and CDR2 FYNNEI. The CDR3 is 13 residues long. The germline V and J ends were trimmed by 5 bases and 1 base, with 8 bases remaining between them. DNA for the CDR3: TGTGCCAGCAGTCTACGGGGGAACACTGAAGCTTTCTTT. It translates to CASSLRGNTEAFF.

The rearrangement joins TRBV7-9 to TRBJ2-1; 10 nucleotides align to TRBD2. This CDR3 spans 18 amino acids. Germline assignment: CDR1 SEHNR and CDR2 FQNEAQ (reference sequence). With 3 bases clipped from V and 5 bases from J, the junction kept 13 bases outside the gene matches. CDR3 sequence (DNA): TGTGCCAGCAGCTTTACCCGAAGTAGCGGGGGGCGCCACAATGAGCAGTTCTTC. It translates to CASSFTRSSGGRHNEQFF. Complete variable domain (other parts from reference TRBV7-9 and TRBJ2-1): DTGVSQNPRHKITKRGQNVTFRCDPISEHNRLYWYRQTLGQGPEFLTYFQNEAQLEKSRLLSDRFSAERPKGSFSTLEIQRTEQGDSAMYLCASSFTRSSGGRHNEQFFGPGTRLTVL.

The rearrangement uses TRBV4-1 and TRBJ2-7; no reliable D call. V shed 1 base and J shed 3 bases, with 13 bases lying between them. The length of the CDR3 is 15 residues. Germline assignment: CDR1 MGHRA and CDR2 YSYEKL. The CDR3 coding sequence is TGCGCCAGCAGCCAAGGGCCTGGACCAGACTACGAGCAGTACTTC. Translated, it gives CASSQGPGPDYEQYF.

V is TRBV27 and J is TRBJ2-2, with a tentative D call TRBD2 (7 bases). This CDR3 is built from 15 residues. Germline lookup yields CDR1 MNHEY and CDR2 SMNVEV (reference sequence). V lost 3 bases to trimming and J lost 7 bases, with 15 bases between them. CDR3 protein: CASSFGGAWIGELFF. The CDR3 DNA reads as TGTGCCAGCAGTTTTGGGGGGGCCTGGATCGGGGAGCTGTTTTTT.

V usage is TRBV19 and J usage is TRBJ1-6; maybe TRBD1 (6 bases). The CDR3 contains 14 residues. With 10 bases removed from V and 8 bases from J, the gap between germline ends came to 18 bases. CDR1 LNHDA and CDR2 SQIVND come from the germline V gene (reference sequence). The CDR3: CATNRDTEYSPLHF. The CDR3 nucleotides are TGTGCCACAAACAGGGACACAGAATATTCACCCCTCCACTTT.

The J gene is TRBJ2-7, the V gene TRBV2; TRBD1 matches at 11 bases. Germline values: CDR1 SNHLY, CDR2 FYNNEI. Losses at the gene ends were 0 bases for V and 6 bases for J; bases not matched to a gene: 16. This CDR3 region has 19 residues. CDR3 residues: CASSEALLFRDRGTVEQYF. The CDR3 region has the DNA TGTGCCAGCAGTGAAGCGCTCTTGTTCCGGGACAGGGGGACTGTCGAGCAGTACTTC. The full variable domain, in which reference TRBV2 and TRBJ2-7 provide the parts outside the CDR3, is EPEVTQTPSHQVTQMGQEVILRCVPISNHLYFYWYRQILGQKVEFLVSFYNNEISEKSEIFDDQFSVERPDGSNFTLKIRSTKLEDSAMYFCASSEALLFRDRGTVEQYFGPGTRLTVT.

V gene TRBV4-2 combines with J gene TRBJ2-3; TRBD2 might be the D (5 bases). V dropped 0 bases and J dropped 1 base, with 5 bases sitting between them. CDR1 and CDR2 (germline): LGHNA, YNFKEQ. The CDR3 runs 14 residues. CDR3 region: CASSQDSGTDTQYF. The CDR3 region has the DNA TGTGCCAGCAGCCAAGATAGCGGCACAGATACGCAGTATTTT.

The CDR3 is CASSQGTSGPNYNEQFF. The CDR3 DNA follows: TGTGCCAGCTCACAAGGGACTAGCGGGCCCAACTACAATGAGCAGTTCTTC. This rearrangement joins TRBV18 to TRBJ2-1; 12 bases line up with TRBD2. This CDR3 has 17 amino acids. J was trimmed by 3 bases and V by 4 bases; bases with no gene match: 7. Germline CDR1 reads KGHSH; CDR2 reads LQKENI.

The chain links TRBV6-6 to TRBJ1-1; D unresolved. Trimming shortened V by 6 bases and J by 7 bases, and 12 bases separated the two germline ends. The V gene's germline CDR1 is MNHNY and CDR2 SVGAGI (reference sequence). The CDR3 extends over 12 amino acids. This chain's CDR3 is CASRPGSNEAFF. The CDR3 DNA is TGTGCCAGCAGGCCAGGCAGTAATGAAGCTTTCTTT.

The V and J genes are TRBV11-2 and TRBJ1-1; D unresolved. This CDR3 contains 15 residues. Trimming removed 0 bases from V and 5 bases from J, with 13 bases in between. Germline CDR1 is SGHAT and CDR2 is FQNNGV. CDR3 sequence: CASSLDYPRGTEAFF. The CDR3 nucleotides read TGTGCCAGCAGCTTAGATTACCCGCGGGGAACTGAAGCTTTCTTT.

The chain joins TRBV5-1 to TRBJ1-6; the D is unclear. The CDR3 has 14 residues. The germline V gene has CDR1 SGHRS and CDR2 YFSETQ. V lost 5 bases and J lost 10, with 16 bases in between. The CDR3 region is CASSRGGVESPLHF. CDR3 bases: TGCGCCAGCAGTCGTGGCGGGGTGGAATCACCCCTCCACTTT.

V is TRBV6-1 and J is TRBJ2-5, with D unresolved. Germline CDR1 MNHNS, CDR2 SASEGT. The CDR3 has 16 amino acids. Trimming shortened V by 1 base and J by 1 base, and 13 bases separated the two germline ends. The CDR3 loop is CASSEGSLVLQETQYF. In DNA, the CDR3 is TGTGCCAGCAGTGAAGGTAGCCTAGTTCTCCAAGAGACCCAGTACTTC.

The chain links TRBV25-1 to TRBJ2-5; D uncertain. V gave up 2 bases and J gave up 5 bases, with 15 bases separating them. This CDR3 is built from 15 residues. The germline V gene has CDR1 MGHDK and CDR2 SYGVNS. This CDR3 is CASSEGLGFRETQYF. The DNA for the CDR3 is TGTGCCAGCAGTGAAGGCTTAGGGTTTAGGGAGACCCAGTACTTC. Combining the CDR3 with reference TRBV25-1 and TRBJ2-5 gives the whole variable domain EADIYQTPRYLVIGTGKKITLECSQTMGHDKMYWYQQDPGMELHLIHYSYGVNSTEKGDLSSESTVSRIRTEHFPLTLESARPSHTSQYLCASSEGLGFRETQYFGPGTRLLVL.